The present T cell receptor beta chain was sequenced within a study of identical twins. Points from the study as a whole: Researchers reported excess low generation probability among twin-shared out-of-frame alpha sequences.

A single record per CDR3 protein comes from TCRdb applying MiXCR to the 5' RACE reads. The table lists roughly 690,000 distinct CDR3 sequences, approximately 22% of them singletons. As for this clonotype: Its specificity is unknown.

This same sample was also taken into another study, of T cells expressing NK-cell markers. Per that paper: The authors sequenced eight donors, of whom seven were HCMV-seropositive and one was seronegative. Sorting of alpha-beta TCR T cells alone was achieved in several experiments with an anti-gamma-delta TCR antibody. Dominant NKG2C+ clonotypes were found to form roughly 1.0-7.0% of CD8+ T cells in over five donors.

Sequencing was performed on PBMCs. The TCR sequence derives from a woman aged 18-29 years in good health.

CDR3 residues: CASRLRWGTDTQYF. The CDR3 nucleotides are TGTGCCAGCAGGCTTCGTTGGGGCACAGATACGCAGTATTTT. The chain recombines TRBV12-3 or TRBV12-4 with TRBJ2-3; D not resolved. This CDR3 is built from 14 residues. Trimming cost V 6 bases and J 1 base, with 11 bases left between them.